The rows below give T cell receptor beta chains drawn from one sample of a study of blood T cell repertoires in COVID-19. This table comes from immunoSEQ multiplex PCR, and its TCRdb copy is limited to in-frame clones, with some not included. The data contain about 120,000 clones, about four fifths of them singletons. The source material was peripheral blood. These receptors were taken from a man aged 55 to 70 with active or convalescent COVID-19. Both conserved end residues are part of each CDR3. Fields, in order: J gene, D gene, V gene, clone size, CDR3 protein, CDR3 DNA. A D gene is named only where the DNA matches it firmly. Clone size is given for some rows only: seen once, a few or many times, or a class if the clone is expanded.

TRBJ2-7 | TRBD1 | TRBV11-2 | few | CASSSRQGAYEQYF | TGTGCCAGCAGCTCGAGACAGGGAGCTTACGAGCAGTACTTC
TRBJ2-2 | TRBD1 | TRBV19 | NA | CASTPQGARGGELFF | TGTGCCAGTACCCCCCAGGGGGCGCGAGGCGGGGAGCTGTTTTTT
TRBJ2-7 | NA | TRBV6-5 | NA | CASRPSGYEQYF | TGTGCCAGCAGGCCCTCAGGCTACGAGCAGTACTTC
TRBJ2-7 | NA | TRBV11-2 | NA | CASSVSNRGEQYF | TGTGCCAGCAGCGTTAGTAACCGCGGCGAGCAGTACTTC
TRBJ2-1 | TRBD1 | TRBV6-4 | once | CASSRDSFYNEQFF | TGTGCCAGCAGCCGGGACAGTTTTTACAATGAGCAGTTCTTC
TRBJ2-7 | TRBD1 | TRBV9 | NA | CASSPNRGGEQYF | TGTGCCAGCAGCCCCAACAGGGGCGGGGAGCAGTACTTC
TRBJ1-2 | NA | TRBV6-5 | NA | CASSYSAGYGYTF | TGTGCCAGCAGTTACTCGGCAGGCTATGGCTACACCTTC
TRBJ2-3 | NA | TRBV20-1 | NA | CSASALGGRTDTQYF | TGCAGTGCTAGTGCCCTAGGGGGACGGACAGATACGCAGTATTTT
TRBJ1-5 | TRBD1 | TRBV19 | few | CASSIEQGRNQPQHF | TGTGCCAGTAGTATAGAACAGGGGAGGAATCAGCCCCAGCATTTT
TRBJ1-4 | NA | TRBV5-5 | NA | CASSPGTIQYEKLFF | TGTGCCAGCAGCCCAGGGACAATCCAGTATGAAAAACTGTTTTTT
TRBJ2-1 | TRBD2 | TRBV19 | few | CASMGREGLGEQFF | TGTGCCAGTATGGGGCGGGAGGGCCTTGGTGAGCAGTTCTTC
TRBJ2-3 | NA | TRBV24-1 | NA | CATSDPRKEPSPDTQYF | TGTGCCACCAGTGATCCCCGCAAGGAGCCATCTCCAGATACGCAGTATTTT
TRBJ2-3 | NA | TRBV6-5 | NA | CASSYRRQLRTDTQYF | TGTGCCAGCAGTTACCGCAGACAGTTGAGGACAGATACGCAGTATTTT
TRBJ1-2 | NA | TRBV9 | NA | CASSVNGGNYGYTF | TGTGCCAGCAGCGTAAATGGCGGGAACTATGGCTACACCTTC
TRBJ1-2 | NA | TRBV28 | NA | CASKLEGFGYTF | TGTGCCAGCAAACTTGAGGGTTTCGGCTACACCTTC
TRBJ2-1 | TRBD1 | TRBV7-8 | NA | CASSLGRTGEDNEQFF | TGTGCCAGCAGCTTAGGGAGGACAGGAGAGGACAATGAGCAGTTCTTC
TRBJ1-5 | NA | TRBV28 | NA | CASSPLKGLGHF | TGTGCCAGCAGTCCCCTTAAGGGGCTTGGGCATTTT
TRBJ1-5 | NA | TRBV5-5 | NA | CASSFDSYSNQPQHF | TGTGCCAGCAGCTTTGACTCGTATAGCAATCAGCCCCAGCATTTT
TRBJ2-7 | TRBD2 | TRBV9 | NA | CASSVTGLATEDEQYF | TGTGCCAGCAGCGTAACCGGACTAGCGACCGAGGACGAGCAGTACTTC
TRBJ2-7 | NA | TRBV11-3 | NA | CASSLGAGPPYEQYF | TGTGCCAGCAGCTTAGGGGCGGGCCCGCCCTACGAGCAGTACTTC
TRBJ1-1 | TRBD1 | TRBV10-3 | NA | CAISVGQVNTEAFF | TGTGCCATCAGTGTAGGACAGGTGAACACTGAAGCTTTCTTT
TRBJ2-5 | NA | TRBV5-1 | NA | CASSLDGGSGTQYF | TGCGCCAGCAGCTTGGATGGAGGGTCGGGGACCCAGTACTTC
TRBJ1-6 | NA | TRBV3-1/TRBV3-2 | NA | CASSHSTGINNSPLHF | TGTGCCAGCAGCCATTCCACAGGGATTAATAATTCACCCCTCCACTTT
TRBJ2-5 | TRBD2 | TRBV5-1 | once | CASSLPGGAGEGETQYF | TGCGCCAGCAGCTTGCCCGGTGGGGCGGGAGAGGGAGAGACCCAGTACTTC
TRBJ2-2 | NA | TRBV6-5 | NA | CASKSTRTGELFF | TGTGCCAGCAAGTCCACCCGGACCGGGGAGCTGTTTTTT
TRBJ1-5 | TRBD1 | TRBV19 | NA | CASSPGQGASQPQHF | TGTGCCAGTAGCCCGGGACAGGGAGCGTCTCAGCCCCAGCATTTT
TRBJ2-5 | TRBD1 | TRBV5-1 | NA | CASRSPGQGERETQYF | TGCGCCAGCAGGTCCCCGGGACAGGGGGAGAGAGAGACCCAGTACTTC